This TCR beta chain was observed in a study of cytomegalovirus exposure and HLA in healthy donors. A few counts support this clone. 13 Jbeta primers and 60 Vbeta primers were used for the PCR. Assay: immunoSEQ multiplex PCR; the TCRdb copy retains only in-frame clones and omits some. The table lists 110,000 or so clones, roughly four fifths of them singletons, with roughly 1.2% in the top ten. V lost 5 bases and J lost 3; bases outside the gene matches: 5. The CDR3 totals 16 residues. CDR1 is SGHVS and CDR2 is FNYEAQ in the germline V gene. The sequence came from a man aged 40-55 years in good health and CMV-seronegative. The material sequenced was PBMCs. The V gene is TRBV7-6, the J gene TRBJ2-2; 11 nucleotides line up with TRBD2. CDR3: CASSDTSGGYTGELFF. CDR3 DNA: TGTGCCAGCAGCGATACTAGCGGGGGATACACCGGGGAGCTGTTTTTT. Looking up the rest from reference TRBV7-6 and TRBJ2-2 gives the full variable domain: GAGVSQSPRYKVTKRGQDVALRCDPISGHVSLYWYRQALGQGPEFLTYFNYEAQQDKSGLPNDRFSAERPEGSISTLTIQRTEQRDSAMYRCASSDTSGGYTGELFFGEGSRLTVL.